Listed below are T cell receptor beta chains from one sample, sequenced in a study of OX40 agonist ivuxolimab in advanced cancers. The method was immunoSEQ multiplex PCR; TCRdb's version includes in-frame clones alone and lacks a portion of them. The sample contains approximately 13,000 clones, roughly 84% of which appear only once. Sequenced here: CD4+ or CD8+ T cells sorted from blood, sampled in a trial of the OX40 agonist ivuxolimab. Every receptor here comes from an adult with an advanced solid tumor such as melanoma, head and neck, liver or kidney cancer. Both conserved end residues are part of each CDR3. D genes are given only for firm matches. Clone size appears in some rows only: once, few, many, or a class for an expanded clone.

v_gene: TRBV4-2; j_gene: TRBJ1-1; abundance: few; d_gene: -; CDR3nt: TGTGCCAGCAGCCCCCGGGGGAGGGGGTATGGAGACACTGAAGCTTTCTTT; CDR3aa: CASSPRGRGYGDTEAFF
v_gene: TRBV29-1; j_gene: TRBJ2-7; abundance: -; d_gene: -; CDR3nt: TGCAGCGTTGAAGCAGCTACCTACGAGCAGTACTTC; CDR3aa: CSVEAATYEQYF
v_gene: TRBV30; j_gene: TRBJ2-1; abundance: -; d_gene: -; CDR3nt: TGTGCCTGGAGTGTATACATAAGCTCCTACAATGAGCAGTTCTTC; CDR3aa: CAWSVYISSYNEQFF
v_gene: TRBV18; j_gene: TRBJ2-7; abundance: -; d_gene: -; CDR3nt: TGTGCCAGCTCACCATCTGGACGGAACTACGAGCAGTACTTC; CDR3aa: CASSPSGRNYEQYF
v_gene: TRBV5-1; j_gene: TRBJ2-6; abundance: -; d_gene: TRBD1; CDR3nt: TGCGCCAGCAGCTTGGGCGTGGGACAGGGATTTCCCAACGTCCTGACTTTC; CDR3aa: CASSLGVGQGFPNVLTF
v_gene: TRBV5-4; j_gene: TRBJ2-2; abundance: -; d_gene: TRBD2; CDR3nt: TGTGCCAGCAGCTTCGAACTAGCGGAAGGGGTTACCGGGGAGCTGTTTTTT; CDR3aa: CASSFELAEGVTGELFF
v_gene: TRBV4-3; j_gene: TRBJ1-3; abundance: -; d_gene: -; CDR3nt: TGCGCCAGCAGCCCCTGGCCTGGAAACACCATATATTTT; CDR3aa: CASSPWPGNTIYF
v_gene: TRBV19; j_gene: TRBJ2-7; abundance: -; d_gene: -; CDR3nt: TGTGCCAGTAGCGCGGCCGGGAGCTACGAGCAGTACTTC; CDR3aa: CASSAAGSYEQYF
v_gene: TRBV7-6; j_gene: TRBJ1-2; abundance: -; d_gene: TRBD1; CDR3nt: TGTGCCAGCAGCAAGTCAGGGGGCTCGAACTATGGCTACACCTTC; CDR3aa: CASSKSGGSNYGYTF
v_gene: TRBV7-7; j_gene: TRBJ2-3; abundance: once; d_gene: -; CDR3nt: TGTGCCAGCAGCTTAGCGCCGGGAGTGACAGATACGCAGTATTTT; CDR3aa: CASSLAPGVTDTQYF
v_gene: TRBV5-1; j_gene: TRBJ1-1; abundance: -; d_gene: -; CDR3nt: TGCGCCAGCAGCTATGATACAGGGTATTCTGAAGCTTTCTTT; CDR3aa: CASSYDTGYSEAFF
v_gene: TRBV11-3; j_gene: TRBJ2-1; abundance: few; d_gene: TRBD2; CDR3nt: TGTGCCAGCAGCTACTACCAGCTTCGGGGGGCCTACAATGAGCAGTTCTTC; CDR3aa: CASSYYQLRGAYNEQFF
v_gene: TRBV4-2; j_gene: TRBJ1-1; abundance: -; d_gene: -; CDR3nt: TGTGCCAGCAGCCAAGGCTTGGCGCAGATCTCGAACACTGAAGCTTTCTTT; CDR3aa: CASSQGLAQISNTEAFF
v_gene: TRBV10-1; j_gene: TRBJ1-4; abundance: -; d_gene: TRBD1; CDR3nt: TGCGCCAGCAGGGATGCCAGGGGGCTAGAGGTTAGCTTGTTTTTT; CDR3aa: CASRDARGLEVSLFF
v_gene: TRBV14; j_gene: TRBJ2-7; abundance: -; d_gene: -; CDR3nt: TGTGCCAGCAGCCCCCAGTACGGGGGCTGGGCGACCTACGAGCAGTACTTC; CDR3aa: CASSPQYGGWATYEQYF
v_gene: TRBV4-2; j_gene: TRBJ1-2; abundance: -; d_gene: TRBD1; CDR3nt: TGTGCCAGCAGCCACTCCGGACAGGCGCACTATGGCTACACCTTC; CDR3aa: CASSHSGQAHYGYTF
v_gene: TRBV4-2; j_gene: TRBJ1-2; abundance: -; d_gene: -; CDR3nt: TGTGCCAGCGCCCCCGGGCCAACCTATGGCTACACCTTC; CDR3aa: CASAPGPTYGYTF
v_gene: TRBV6-1; j_gene: TRBJ2-4; abundance: few; d_gene: -; CDR3nt: TGTGCCAGCAGTGAATTGTCCGCAGCGGCCCTTGAGGTGGCCAAAAACATTCAGTACTTC; CDR3aa: CASSELSAAALEVAKNIQYF
v_gene: TRBV7-6; j_gene: TRBJ2-7; abundance: once; d_gene: -; CDR3nt: TGTGCCAGCAGCCCGGGGATCTACGAGCAGTACTTC; CDR3aa: CASSPGIYEQYF
v_gene: TRBV27; j_gene: TRBJ2-3; abundance: -; d_gene: -; CDR3nt: TGTGCCAGCAGTTTATCGGGACAAGACACAGATACGCAGTATTTT; CDR3aa: CASSLSGQDTDTQYF
v_gene: TRBV4-1; j_gene: TRBJ1-3; abundance: -; d_gene: -; CDR3nt: TGCGCCAGCAGCCAAGATAGGGGGTCTGGAAACACCATATATTTT; CDR3aa: CASSQDRGSGNTIYF
v_gene: TRBV7-9; j_gene: TRBJ2-7; abundance: -; d_gene: -; CDR3nt: TGTGCCAGCAGCTTAGGATCGGGCCTCTACGAGCAGTACTTC; CDR3aa: CASSLGSGLYEQYF
v_gene: TRBV9; j_gene: TRBJ2-5; abundance: -; d_gene: TRBD1; CDR3nt: TGTGCCAGCAGCGCCTCCACGACAGGGTCAGAGACCCAGTACTTC; CDR3aa: CASSASTTGSETQYF
v_gene: TRBV29-1; j_gene: TRBJ2-1; abundance: few; d_gene: -; CDR3nt: TGCAGCGTTGCGTCGGGAGTTCAAAATGAGCAGTTCTTC; CDR3aa: CSVASGVQNEQFF
v_gene: TRBV6-6; j_gene: TRBJ1-4; abundance: -; d_gene: -; CDR3nt: TGTGCCAGCAGTTACTCAAAGGGGGGAAAACTGTTTTTT; CDR3aa: CASSYSKGGKLFF
v_gene: TRBV11-2; j_gene: TRBJ2-3; abundance: once; d_gene: -; CDR3nt: TGTGCCAGCAGCTTAACTAGAGCTATCACAGATACGCAGTATTTT; CDR3aa: CASSLTRAITDTQYF
v_gene: TRBV2; j_gene: TRBJ2-3; abundance: -; d_gene: -; CDR3nt: TGTGCCAGCAGCGTATCCCCCTCGGGGTATTTT; CDR3aa: CASSVSPSGYF
v_gene: TRBV7-6; j_gene: TRBJ2-2; abundance: -; d_gene: -; CDR3nt: TGTGCCAGCAGCTTTAGCACCGGGGAGCTGTTTTTT; CDR3aa: CASSFSTGELFF
v_gene: TRBV19; j_gene: TRBJ1-1; abundance: -; d_gene: TRBD1; CDR3nt: TGTGCCACTTGGGACAGAGGTGCTGAAGCTTTCTTT; CDR3aa: CATWDRGAEAFF
v_gene: TRBV7-7; j_gene: TRBJ2-7; abundance: few; d_gene: TRBD1; CDR3nt: TGTGCCAGCAGCCCGGACAGGGGGCTTGACGAGCAGTACTTC; CDR3aa: CASSPDRGLDEQYF
v_gene: TRBV25-1; j_gene: TRBJ2-5; abundance: -; d_gene: TRBD2; CDR3nt: TGTGCCAGCAGTGAAGGGGCTAGCGGGAAAGAGACCCAGTACTTC; CDR3aa: CASSEGASGKETQYF
v_gene: TRBV15; j_gene: TRBJ2-3; abundance: -; d_gene: TRBD2; CDR3nt: TGTGCCACCAGCAGAGATGCGGGAGGGCCAGATACGCAGTATTTT; CDR3aa: CATSRDAGGPDTQYF
v_gene: TRBV21-1; j_gene: TRBJ1-5; abundance: -; d_gene: -; CDR3nt: TGTGCCAGAACCAGGGGAAATAGCAATCAGCCCCAGCATTTT; CDR3aa: CARTRGNSNQPQHF
v_gene: TRBV11-3; j_gene: TRBJ2-7; abundance: -; d_gene: -; CDR3nt: TGTGCCAGCAGTTCCGGGCTACTGGACGAGCAGTACTTC; CDR3aa: CASSSGLLDEQYF
v_gene: TRBV7-6; j_gene: TRBJ2-3; abundance: -; d_gene: -; CDR3nt: TGTGCCAGCAGCCCCAAGGAGGGACAGAGCACAGATACGCAGTATTTT; CDR3aa: CASSPKEGQSTDTQYF
v_gene: TRBV30; j_gene: TRBJ1-2; abundance: -; d_gene: TRBD1; CDR3nt: TGTGCCTTACAGGGGACTGGCTACACCTTC; CDR3aa: CALQGTGYTF
v_gene: TRBV4-3; j_gene: TRBJ2-3; abundance: -; d_gene: -; CDR3nt: TGCGCCAGCAGCCAAGAGTCCAGCGACCAATCCACAGATACGCAGTATTTT; CDR3aa: CASSQESSDQSTDTQYF
v_gene: TRBV5-1; j_gene: TRBJ2-2; abundance: once; d_gene: -; CDR3nt: TGCGCCAGCAGCTTGGAGGTCAATTGGTACACCGGGGAGCTGTTTTTT; CDR3aa: CASSLEVNWYTGELFF
v_gene: TRBV7-2; j_gene: TRBJ2-6; abundance: -; d_gene: -; CDR3nt: TGTGCCAGCAGCTTACAGGGCCCTCTTGGTGGGGCCAACGTCCTGACTTTC; CDR3aa: CASSLQGPLGGANVLTF
v_gene: TRBV4-3; j_gene: TRBJ2-5; abundance: -; d_gene: -; CDR3nt: TGCGCCAGCAGCCAAGATCGGTATGAAGAGACCCAGTACTTC; CDR3aa: CASSQDRYEETQYF
v_gene: TRBV10-3; j_gene: TRBJ1-2; abundance: once; d_gene: -; CDR3nt: TGTGCCATCAGTGAGTTTATAGAGAACTATGGCTACACCTTC; CDR3aa: CAISEFIENYGYTF
v_gene: TRBV9; j_gene: TRBJ1-3; abundance: many; d_gene: -; CDR3nt: TGTGCCAGCAGCGTAGATGTTGGGACTGGAAACACCATATATTTT; CDR3aa: CASSVDVGTGNTIYF
v_gene: TRBV27; j_gene: TRBJ2-3; abundance: -; d_gene: -; CDR3nt: TGTGCCAGCAAGGCCCTCTCCACAGATACGCAGTATTTT; CDR3aa: CASKALSTDTQYF
v_gene: TRBV27; j_gene: TRBJ1-5; abundance: -; d_gene: -; CDR3nt: TGTGCCAGCAGTTTATCGGGGGGGGAGAATCAGCCCCAGCATTTT; CDR3aa: CASSLSGGENQPQHF
v_gene: TRBV14; j_gene: TRBJ2-3; abundance: -; d_gene: -; CDR3nt: TGTGCCAGCAGCCAATGTTACCCAGATACGCAGTATTTT; CDR3aa: CASSQCYPDTQYF
v_gene: TRBV19; j_gene: TRBJ1-4; abundance: -; d_gene: -; CDR3nt: TGTGCCAGTAGTCGGTCCCGGGGAGGTGAAAAACTGTTTTTT; CDR3aa: CASSRSRGGEKLFF
v_gene: TRBV10-3; j_gene: TRBJ2-7; abundance: -; d_gene: -; CDR3nt: TGTGCCATCAGTGATCCCCTCGATTCTCCCGGCGAGCAGTACTTC; CDR3aa: CAISDPLDSPGEQYF
v_gene: TRBV18; j_gene: TRBJ1-6; abundance: -; d_gene: -; CDR3nt: TGTGCCAGCTCTTTTTGGGCAGGGGCCAGATTGTCACCCCTCCACTTT; CDR3aa: CASSFWAGARLSPLHF
v_gene: TRBV11-3; j_gene: TRBJ2-7; abundance: -; d_gene: -; CDR3nt: TGTGCCAGCAGCTTGGGGGGGCCCTCCTACGAGCAGTACTTC; CDR3aa: CASSLGGPSYEQYF
v_gene: TRBV11-3; j_gene: TRBJ2-7; abundance: -; d_gene: TRBD1; CDR3nt: TGTGCCAGCAGTACCCCCCCGGGACAGCCCTACGAGCAGTACTTC; CDR3aa: CASSTPPGQPYEQYF